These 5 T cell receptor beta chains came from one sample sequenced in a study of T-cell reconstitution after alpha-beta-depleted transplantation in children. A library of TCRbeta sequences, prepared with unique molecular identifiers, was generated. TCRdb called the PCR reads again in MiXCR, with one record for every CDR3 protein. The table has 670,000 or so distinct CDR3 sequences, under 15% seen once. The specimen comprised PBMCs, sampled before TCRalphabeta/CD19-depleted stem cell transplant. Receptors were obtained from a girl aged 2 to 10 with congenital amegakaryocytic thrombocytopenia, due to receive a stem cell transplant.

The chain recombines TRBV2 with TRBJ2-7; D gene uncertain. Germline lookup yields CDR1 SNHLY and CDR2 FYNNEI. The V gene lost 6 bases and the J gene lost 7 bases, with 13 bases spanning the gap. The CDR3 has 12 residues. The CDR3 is CASSPIPGEQYF. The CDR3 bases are TGTGCCAGCAGCCCGATCCCCGGAGAGCAGTACTTC.

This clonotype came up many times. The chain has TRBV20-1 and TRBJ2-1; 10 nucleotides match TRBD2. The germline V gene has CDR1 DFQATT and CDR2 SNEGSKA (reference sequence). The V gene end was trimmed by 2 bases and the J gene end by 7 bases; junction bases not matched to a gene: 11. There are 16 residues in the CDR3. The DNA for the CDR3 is TGCAGTGCTAGACCTACTAGCGGGACGAGGTGGAATGAGCAGTTCTTC. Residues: CSARPTSGTRWNEQFF.

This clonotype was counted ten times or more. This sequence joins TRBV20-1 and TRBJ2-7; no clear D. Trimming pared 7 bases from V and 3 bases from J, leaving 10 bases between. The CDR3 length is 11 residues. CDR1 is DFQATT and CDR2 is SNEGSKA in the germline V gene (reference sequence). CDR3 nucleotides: TGCAGTGGTGTGTTTAACTACGAGCAGTACTTC. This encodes CSGVFNYEQYF.

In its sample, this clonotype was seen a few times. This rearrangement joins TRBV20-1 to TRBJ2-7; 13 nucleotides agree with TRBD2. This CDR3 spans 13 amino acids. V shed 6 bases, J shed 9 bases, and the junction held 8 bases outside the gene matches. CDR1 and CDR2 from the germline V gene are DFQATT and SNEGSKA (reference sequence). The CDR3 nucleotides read TGCAGTGCAAGACTAGCGGGAGGCCGTTCGCAGTACTTC. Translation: CSARLAGGRSQYF.

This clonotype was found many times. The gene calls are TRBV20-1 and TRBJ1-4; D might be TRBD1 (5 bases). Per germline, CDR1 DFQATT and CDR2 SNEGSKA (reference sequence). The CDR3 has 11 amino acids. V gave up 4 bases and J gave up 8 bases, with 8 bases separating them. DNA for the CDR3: TGCAGTGCTAAACAGGCCGAAAAACTGTTTTTT. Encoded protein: CSAKQAEKLFF.